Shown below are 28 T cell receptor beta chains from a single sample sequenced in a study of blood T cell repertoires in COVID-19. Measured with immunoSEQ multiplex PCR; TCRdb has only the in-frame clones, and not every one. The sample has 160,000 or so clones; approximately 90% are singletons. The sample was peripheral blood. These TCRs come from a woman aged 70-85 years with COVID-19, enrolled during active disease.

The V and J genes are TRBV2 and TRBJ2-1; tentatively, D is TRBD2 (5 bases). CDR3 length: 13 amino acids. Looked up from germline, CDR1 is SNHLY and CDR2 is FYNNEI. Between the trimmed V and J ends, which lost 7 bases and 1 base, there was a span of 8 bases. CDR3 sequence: CASKRESYNEQFF. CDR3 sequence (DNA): TGTGCCAGCAAAAGGGAGTCCTACAATGAGCAGTTCTTC.

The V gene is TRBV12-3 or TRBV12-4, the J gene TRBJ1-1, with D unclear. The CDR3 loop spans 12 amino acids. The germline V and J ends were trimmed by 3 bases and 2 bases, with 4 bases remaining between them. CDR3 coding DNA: TGTGCCAGCAGTTTGGCTAACACTGAAGCTTTCTTT. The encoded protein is CASSLANTEAFF.

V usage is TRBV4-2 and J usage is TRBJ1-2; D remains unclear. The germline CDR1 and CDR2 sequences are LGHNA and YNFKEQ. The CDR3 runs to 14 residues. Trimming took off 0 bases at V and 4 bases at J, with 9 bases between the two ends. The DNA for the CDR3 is TGTGCCAGCAGCCAAGATTTAGAGCTCTATGGCTACACCTTC. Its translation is CASSQDLELYGYTF.

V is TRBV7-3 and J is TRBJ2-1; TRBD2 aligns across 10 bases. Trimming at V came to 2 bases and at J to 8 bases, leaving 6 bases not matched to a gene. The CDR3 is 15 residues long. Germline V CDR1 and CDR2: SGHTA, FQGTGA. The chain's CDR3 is CASSLQGLAGDEQFF. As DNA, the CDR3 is TGTGCCAGCAGCTTACAGGGGCTAGCGGGGGATGAGCAGTTCTTC.

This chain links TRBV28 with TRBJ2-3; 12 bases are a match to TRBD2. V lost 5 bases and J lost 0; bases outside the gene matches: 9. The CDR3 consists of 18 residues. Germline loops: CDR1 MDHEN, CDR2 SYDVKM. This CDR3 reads CASSPYLAGGPSTDTQYF. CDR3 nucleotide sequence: TGTGCCAGCAGTCCGTACCTAGCGGGGGGGCCAAGCACAGATACGCAGTATTTT.

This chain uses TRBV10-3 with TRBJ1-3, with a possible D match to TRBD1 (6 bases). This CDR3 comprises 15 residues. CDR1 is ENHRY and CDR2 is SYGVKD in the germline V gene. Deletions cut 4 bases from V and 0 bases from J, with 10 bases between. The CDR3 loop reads CAISGGTPSGNTIYF. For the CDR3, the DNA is TGTGCCATCAGTGGAGGGACACCCTCTGGAAACACCATATATTTT.

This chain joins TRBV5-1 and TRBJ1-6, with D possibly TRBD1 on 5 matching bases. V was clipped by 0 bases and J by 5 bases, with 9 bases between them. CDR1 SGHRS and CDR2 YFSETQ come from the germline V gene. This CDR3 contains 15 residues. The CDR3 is CASSLESGNNSPLHF. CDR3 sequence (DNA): TGCGCCAGCAGCTTGGAATCAGGGAATAATTCACCCCTCCACTTT.

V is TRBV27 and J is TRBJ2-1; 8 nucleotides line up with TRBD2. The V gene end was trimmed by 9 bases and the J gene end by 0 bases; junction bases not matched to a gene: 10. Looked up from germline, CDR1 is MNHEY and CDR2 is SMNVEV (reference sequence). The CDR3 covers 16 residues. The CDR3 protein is CASKSASGSSYNEQFF. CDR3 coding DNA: TGTGCCAGTAAAAGTGCCAGCGGGAGCTCCTACAATGAGCAGTTCTTC.

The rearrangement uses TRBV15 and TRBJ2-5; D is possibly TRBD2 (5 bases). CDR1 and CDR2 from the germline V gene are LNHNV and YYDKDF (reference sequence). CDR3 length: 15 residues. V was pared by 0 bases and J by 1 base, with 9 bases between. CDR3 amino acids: CATSRDIGVQETQYF. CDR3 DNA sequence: TGTGCCACCAGCAGAGACATCGGGGTCCAAGAGACCCAGTACTTC.

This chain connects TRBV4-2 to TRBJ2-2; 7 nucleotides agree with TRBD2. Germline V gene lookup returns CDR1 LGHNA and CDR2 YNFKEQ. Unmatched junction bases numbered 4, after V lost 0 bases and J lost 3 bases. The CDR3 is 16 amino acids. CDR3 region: CASSQDASGYTGELFF. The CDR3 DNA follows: TGTGCCAGCAGCCAAGATGCTAGCGGTTACACCGGGGAGCTGTTTTTT.

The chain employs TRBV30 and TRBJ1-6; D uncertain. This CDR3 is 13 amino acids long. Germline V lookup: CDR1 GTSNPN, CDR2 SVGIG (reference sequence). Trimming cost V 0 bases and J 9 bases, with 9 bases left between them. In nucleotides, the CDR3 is TGTGCCTGGAGTGTGCTGGAGGGTTCACCCCTCCACTTT. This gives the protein CAWSVLEGSPLHF.

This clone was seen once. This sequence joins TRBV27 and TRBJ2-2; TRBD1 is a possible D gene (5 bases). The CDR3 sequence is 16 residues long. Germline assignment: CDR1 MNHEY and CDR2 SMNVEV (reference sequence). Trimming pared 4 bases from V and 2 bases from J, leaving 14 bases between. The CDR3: CASSWSRVLNTGELFF. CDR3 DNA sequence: TGTGCCAGCAGTTGGTCCAGGGTCCTTAACACCGGGGAGCTGTTTTTT.

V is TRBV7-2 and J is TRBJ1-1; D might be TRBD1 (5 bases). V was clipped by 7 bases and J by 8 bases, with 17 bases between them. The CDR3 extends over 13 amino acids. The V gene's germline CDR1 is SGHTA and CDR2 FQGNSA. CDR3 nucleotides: TGTGCCAGCAACCAGGGTTATAATCGGGAAGCTTTCTTT. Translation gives CASNQGYNREAFF.

The CDR3 sequence is CAWSVDRTGRGNGYTF. Written as DNA, the CDR3 is TGTGCCTGGAGTGTAGACAGGACAGGACGGGGGAATGGCTACACCTTC. V and J are TRBV30 and TRBJ1-2; 7 bases line up with TRBD1. The CDR3 sequence is 16 residues long. The germline V gene has CDR1 GTSNPN and CDR2 SVGIG (reference sequence). Unmatched junction bases numbered 13, after V lost 0 bases and J lost 6 bases.

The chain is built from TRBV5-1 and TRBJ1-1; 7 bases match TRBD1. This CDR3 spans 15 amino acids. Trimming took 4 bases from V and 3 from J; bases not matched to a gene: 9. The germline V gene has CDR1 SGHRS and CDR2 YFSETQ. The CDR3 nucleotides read TGCGCCAGCAGCGTGACAGGGTCGGTTCACACTGAAGCTTTCTTT. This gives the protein CASSVTGSVHTEAFF.

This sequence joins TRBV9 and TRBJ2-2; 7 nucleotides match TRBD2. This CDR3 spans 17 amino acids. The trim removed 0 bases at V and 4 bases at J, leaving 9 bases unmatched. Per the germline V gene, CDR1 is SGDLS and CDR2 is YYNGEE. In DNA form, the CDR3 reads TGTGCCAGCAGCGTAGTTCAGGGCCCGGGGGGCACCGGGGAGCTGTTTTTT. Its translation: CASSVVQGPGGTGELFF.

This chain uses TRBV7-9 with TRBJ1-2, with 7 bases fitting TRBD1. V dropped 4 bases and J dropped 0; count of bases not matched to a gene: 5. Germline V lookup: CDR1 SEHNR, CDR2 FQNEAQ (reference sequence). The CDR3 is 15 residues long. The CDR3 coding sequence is TGTGCCAGCAGCTCACCGGACAGGCCTAACTATGGCTACACCTTC. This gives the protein CASSSPDRPNYGYTF.

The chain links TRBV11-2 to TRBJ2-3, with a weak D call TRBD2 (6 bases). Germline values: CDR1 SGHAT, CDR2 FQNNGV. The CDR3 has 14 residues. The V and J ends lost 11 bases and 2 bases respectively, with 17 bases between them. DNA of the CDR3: TGTGCCTCAAAACGGGACTGGGACACAGATACGCAGTATTTT. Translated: CASKRDWDTDTQYF.

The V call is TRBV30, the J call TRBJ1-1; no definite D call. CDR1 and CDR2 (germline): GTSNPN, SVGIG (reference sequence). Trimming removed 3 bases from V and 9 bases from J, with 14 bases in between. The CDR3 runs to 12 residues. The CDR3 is CAWSLPPSKAFF. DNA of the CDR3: TGTGCCTGGAGCCTCCCGCCTAGCAAAGCTTTCTTT.

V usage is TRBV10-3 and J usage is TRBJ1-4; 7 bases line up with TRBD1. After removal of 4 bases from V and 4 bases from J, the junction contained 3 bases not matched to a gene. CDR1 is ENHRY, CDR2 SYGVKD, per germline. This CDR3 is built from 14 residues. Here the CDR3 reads CAISGQGLNEKLFF. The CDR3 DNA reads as TGTGCCATCAGTGGACAGGGCCTTAATGAAAAACTGTTTTTT.

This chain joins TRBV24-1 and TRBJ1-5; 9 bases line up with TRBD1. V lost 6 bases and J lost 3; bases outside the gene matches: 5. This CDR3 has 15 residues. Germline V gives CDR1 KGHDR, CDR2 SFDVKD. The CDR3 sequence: CATSQGQGTNQPQHF. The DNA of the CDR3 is TGTGCCACCAGTCAGGGACAGGGAACCAATCAGCCCCAGCATTTT.

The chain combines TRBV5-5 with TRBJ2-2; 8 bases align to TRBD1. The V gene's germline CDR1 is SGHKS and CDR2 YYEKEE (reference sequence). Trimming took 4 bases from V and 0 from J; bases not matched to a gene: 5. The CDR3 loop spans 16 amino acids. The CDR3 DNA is TGTGCCAGCAGCACAAGGGACAGGCCGAACACCGGGGAGCTGTTTTTT. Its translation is CASSTRDRPNTGELFF.

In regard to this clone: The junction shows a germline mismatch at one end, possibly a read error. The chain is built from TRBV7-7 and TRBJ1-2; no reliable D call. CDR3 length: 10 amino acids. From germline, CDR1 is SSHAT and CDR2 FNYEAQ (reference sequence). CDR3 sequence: CASSRSGYTF. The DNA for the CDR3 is TGTGCTAGCAGCCGGAGTGGCTACACCTTC.

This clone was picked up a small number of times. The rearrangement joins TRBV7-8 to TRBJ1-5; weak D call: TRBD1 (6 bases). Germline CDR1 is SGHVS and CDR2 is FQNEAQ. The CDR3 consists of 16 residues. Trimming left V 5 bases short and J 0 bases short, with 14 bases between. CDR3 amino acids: CASSPRTDFSNQPQHF. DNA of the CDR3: TGTGCCAGCAGCCCCAGGACAGATTTTAGCAATCAGCCCCAGCATTTT.

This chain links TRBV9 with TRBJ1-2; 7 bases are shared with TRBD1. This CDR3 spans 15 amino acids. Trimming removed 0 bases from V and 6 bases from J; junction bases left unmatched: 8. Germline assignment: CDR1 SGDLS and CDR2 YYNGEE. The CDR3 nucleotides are TGTGCCAGCAGCGTAGGCCCTGTCGGGACAGATGGCTACACCTTC. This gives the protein CASSVGPVGTDGYTF.

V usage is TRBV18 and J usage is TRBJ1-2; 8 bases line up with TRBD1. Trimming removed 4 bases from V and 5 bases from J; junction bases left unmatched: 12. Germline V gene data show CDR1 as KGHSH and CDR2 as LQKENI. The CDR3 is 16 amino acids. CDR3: CASSLAPGQDIYGYTF. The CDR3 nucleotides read TGTGCCAGCTCACTTGCGCCGGGACAGGACATTTATGGCTACACCTTC. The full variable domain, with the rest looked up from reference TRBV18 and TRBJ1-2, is NAGVMQNPRHLVRRRGQEARLRCSPMKGHSHVYWYRQLPEEGLKFMVYLQKENIIDESGMPKERFSAEFPKEGPSILRIQQVVRGDSAAYFCASSLAPGQDIYGYTFGSGTRLTVV.

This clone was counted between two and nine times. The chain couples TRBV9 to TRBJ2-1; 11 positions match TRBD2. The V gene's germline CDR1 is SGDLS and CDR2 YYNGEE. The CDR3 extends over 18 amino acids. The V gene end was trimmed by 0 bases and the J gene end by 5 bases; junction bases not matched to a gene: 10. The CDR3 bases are TGTGCCAGCAGCGTAGTGAGTAGCGGGGGGGCTTGGGACAATGAGCAGTTCTTC. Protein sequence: CASSVVSSGGAWDNEQFF.

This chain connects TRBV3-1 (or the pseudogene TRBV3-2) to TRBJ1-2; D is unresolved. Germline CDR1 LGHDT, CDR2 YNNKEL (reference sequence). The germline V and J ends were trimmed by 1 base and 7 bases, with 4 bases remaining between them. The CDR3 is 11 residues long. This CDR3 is CASSQGLGYTF. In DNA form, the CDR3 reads TGTGCCAGCAGCCAAGGACTTGGCTACACCTTC.